What follows are 10 T cell receptor beta chains derived from one specimen sequenced in a study of preoperative IRX-2 immunotherapy in early breast cancer (dated by TCRdb to between 2018 and 2021). What the treatment or condition label conveys for this sample: preoperative locoregional IRX-2 cytokine immunotherapy. The library was prepared using the immunoSEQ multiplex PCR assay. The clones in this table, taken by TCRdb from immuneACCESS, are in-frame only. Not every clone is retained; where verified, under half of the shortfall comes from an unresolved V gene, and the cause of the rest is unknown. The sample includes about 26,000 clones, with 90% observed a single time. The ten largest account for approximately 9% of the sample. This material was collected from a patient treated with IRX-2 immunotherapy. These receptors all stem from a human donor with breast cancer.

This clone appeared a few times. The rearrangement uses TRBV7-2 and TRBJ1-2, with D perhaps TRBD1 (5 bases). Germline CDR1 reads SGHTA; CDR2 reads FQGNSA. This CDR3 is built from 16 residues. V lost 3 bases to trimming and J lost 4 bases, with 18 bases between them. The CDR3 bases are TGTGCCAGCAGCTTCCCGGGGGACCAGCACGGCTATGGCTACACCTTC. It specifies CASSFPGDQHGYGYTF.

This rearrangement joins TRBV10-3 to TRBJ2-5, with 9 bases fitting TRBD1. The germline gives CDR1 ENHRY, CDR2 SYGVKD. The V and J ends lost 0 bases and 1 base, in that order; junction bases with no gene match: 3. This CDR3 spans 16 amino acids. The CDR3 spells CAISESGQGAQETQYF. The DNA for the CDR3 is TGTGCCATCAGTGAGTCGGGACAGGGAGCCCAAGAGACCCAGTACTTC.

This chain connects TRBV23-1 to TRBJ2-3; 14 bases match TRBD2. TRBV23-1 is assigned to the ORF class and has an uncertain function. CDR3 length: 16 residues. The V gene end was trimmed by 11 bases and the J gene end by 5 bases; junction bases not matched to a gene: 12. CDR3 DNA: TGCGCCCAATCGACGGGACTAGCGGGGGTGGGAGATACGCAGTATTTT. Its translation is CAQSTGLAGVGDTQYF.

The genes are TRBV7-2 and TRBJ2-7, with 7 bases identical to TRBD2. Germline V CDR1 and CDR2: SGHTA, FQGNSA. The trim removed 5 bases at V and 3 bases at J, leaving 7 bases unmatched. CDR3 length: 14 amino acids. The CDR3 DNA sequence: TGTGCCAGCAGCCCAGAGCGGGGACTCTACGAGCAGTACTTC. Protein: CASSPERGLYEQYF.

This clone was detected once. This CDR3 is CAWGIDSGNTEAFF. CDR3 sequence (DNA): TGTGCCTGGGGTATTGACAGCGGGAACACTGAAGCTTTCTTT. This chain uses TRBV30 with TRBJ1-1; a weak D match, TRBD1 (5 bases). V lost 5 bases to trimming and J lost 1 base, with 14 bases between them. CDR3 length equals 14 residues. CDR1 and CDR2 (germline): GTSNPN, SVGIG (reference sequence). The variable domain in full, completed from reference TRBV30 and TRBJ1-1, reads SQTIHQWPATLVQPVGSPLSLECTVEGTSNPNLYWYRQAAGRGLQLLFYSVGIGQISSEVPQNLSASRPQDRQFILSSKKLLLSDSGFYLCAWGIDSGNTEAFFGQGTRLTVV.

The gene calls are TRBV27 and TRBJ2-5; TRBD2 matches at 7 bases. Trimming removed 2 bases from V and 9 bases from J; junction bases left unmatched: 12. Per the germline V gene, CDR1 is MNHEY and CDR2 is SMNVEV (reference sequence). This CDR3 is 15 amino acids long. CDR3 coding DNA: TGTGCCAGCAGTTTAACGAGGTCGGCCCGGGGGGCCCAGTACTTC. Protein sequence: CASSLTRSARGAQYF.

This clone is a singleton in its sample. This chain connects TRBV5-1 to TRBJ2-7; 10 nucleotides line up with TRBD1. This CDR3 is 14 amino acids long. Trimming at V came to 4 bases and at J to 3 bases, leaving 4 bases not matched to a gene. Per germline, CDR1 SGHRS and CDR2 YFSETQ. The CDR3 nucleotides are TGCGCCAGCAGCCGGACAGGGGGAAACTACGAGCAGTACTTC. This gives the protein CASSRTGGNYEQYF.

The rearrangement uses TRBV6-1 and TRBJ2-7, with 14 bases that match TRBD2. CDR3 length: 15 amino acids. Germline values: CDR1 MNHNS, CDR2 SASEGT. Trimming cost V 6 bases and J 4 bases; bases outside gene matches: 5. Here the CDR3 DNA reads TGTGCCAGCAGAACCGGGACTAGCGGGAGATACGAGCAGTACTTC. It is translated as CASRTGTSGRYEQYF.

The J gene is TRBJ1-3, the V gene TRBV29-1, with D maybe TRBD1 (6 bases). The CDR3 has 13 amino acids. Germline values: CDR1 SQVTM, CDR2 ANQGSEA. Trimming took off 7 bases at V and 0 bases at J, with 10 bases between the two ends. The CDR3 here is CSAQGNSGNTIYF. The CDR3 bases are TGCAGCGCCCAGGGGAACTCTGGAAACACCATATATTTT.

This chain links TRBV6-5 with TRBJ2-7; 11 nucleotides match TRBD2. This CDR3 is built from 15 residues. The ends lost 0 bases at V and 4 bases at J; junction bases unmatched: 2. Germline values: CDR1 MNHEY, CDR2 SVGAGI. The CDR3 DNA follows: TGTGCCAGCAGTTACTCTACTAGCGGGGGATACGAGCAGTACTTC. Protein: CASSYSTSGGYEQYF.